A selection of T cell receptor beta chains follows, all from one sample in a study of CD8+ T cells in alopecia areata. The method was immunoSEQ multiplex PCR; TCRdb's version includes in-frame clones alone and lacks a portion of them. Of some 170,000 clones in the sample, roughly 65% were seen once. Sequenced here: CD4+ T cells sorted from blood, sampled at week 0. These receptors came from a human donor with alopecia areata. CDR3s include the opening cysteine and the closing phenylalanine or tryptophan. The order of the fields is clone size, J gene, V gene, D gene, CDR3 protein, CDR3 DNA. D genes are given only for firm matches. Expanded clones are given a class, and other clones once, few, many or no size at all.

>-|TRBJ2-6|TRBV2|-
CASCPLPLSGANVLTF
TGTGCCAGCTGTCCCCTCCCGCTCTCTGGGGCCAACGTCCTGACTTTC
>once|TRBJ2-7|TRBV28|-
CASRGQSYEQYF
TGTGCCAGCCGTGGACAGTCCTACGAGCAGTACTTC
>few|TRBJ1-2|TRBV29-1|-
CSVAPMGYGYTF
TGCAGCGTTGCACCTATGGGTTATGGCTACACCTTC
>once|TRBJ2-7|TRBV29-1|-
CSVALGPYEQYF
TGCAGCGTTGCCCTTGGGCCTTACGAGCAGTACTTC
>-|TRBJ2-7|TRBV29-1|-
CSVGAEGGPSYEQYF
TGCAGCGTCGGGGCGGAGGGGGGGCCCTCCTACGAGCAGTACTTC
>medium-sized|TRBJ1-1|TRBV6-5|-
CASSRDTEAFF
TGTGCCAGCAGCCGGGACACTGAAGCTTTCTTT
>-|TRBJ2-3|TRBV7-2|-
CASSFTRGTDTQYF
TGTGCCAGCAGTTTTACCAGGGGTACAGATACGCAGTATTTT
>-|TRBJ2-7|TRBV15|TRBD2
CATSRDYGTSGGVWEQYF
TGTGCCACCAGCAGAGATTACGGAACTAGCGGGGGTGTTTGGGAGCAGTACTTC
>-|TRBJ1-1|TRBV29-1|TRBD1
CGTGTNTEAFF
TGCGGGACAGGGACGAACACTGAAGCTTTCTTT
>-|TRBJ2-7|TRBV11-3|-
CASSLPSSYEQYF
TGTGCCAGCAGCTTGCCTAGCTCCTACGAGCAGTACTTC
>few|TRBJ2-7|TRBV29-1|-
CSVEVGRLGEQYF
TGCAGCGTTGAAGTGGGTCGTCTGGGCGAGCAGTACTTC
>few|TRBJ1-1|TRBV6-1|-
CASSEMAAQNTEAFF
TGTGCCAGCAGTGAGATGGCGGCCCAGAACACTGAAGCTTTCTTT
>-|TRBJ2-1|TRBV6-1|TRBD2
CASRGTSDYNEQFF
TGTGCCAGCAGAGGGACTAGCGACTACAATGAGCAGTTCTTC
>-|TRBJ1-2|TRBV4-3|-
CASSHPGASSYGYTF
TGCGCCAGCAGCCACCCGGGGGCCTCTAGTTATGGCTACACCTTC
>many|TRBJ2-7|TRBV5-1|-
CASSLAHPNEQYF
TGCGCCAGCAGCTTGGCCCACCCCAACGAGCAGTACTTC
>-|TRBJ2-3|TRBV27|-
CATGLGLPTDTQYF
TGTGCCACTGGGCTTGGACTGCCGACAGATACGCAGTATTTT
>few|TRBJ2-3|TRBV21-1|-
CASSKARTGNPADTQYF
TGTGCCAGCAGCAAAGCTCGGACAGGGAATCCCGCAGATACGCAGTATTTT
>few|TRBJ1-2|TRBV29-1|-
CSVFDPDGYTF
TGCAGCGTTTTCGATCCGGATGGCTACACCTTC
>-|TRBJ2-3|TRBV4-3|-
CASSSTGPDTQYF
TGCGCCAGCAGCTCCACAGGGCCAGATACGCAGTATTTT
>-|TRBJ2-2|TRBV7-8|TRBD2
CASSFPRTSGGYTGELFF
TGTGCCAGCAGCTTTCCTAGGACTAGCGGGGGATACACCGGGGAGCTGTTTTTT
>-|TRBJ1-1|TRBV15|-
CATSRDGGQRAFF
TGTGCCACCAGCAGAGATGGGGGGCAAAGAGCTTTCTTT
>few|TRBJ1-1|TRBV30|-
CAWSVLNTEAFF
TGTGCCTGGAGTGTACTGAACACTGAAGCTTTCTTT
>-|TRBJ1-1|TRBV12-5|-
CASTDRLNTEAFF
TGTGCTAGTACAGACAGGTTGAACACTGAAGCTTTCTTT
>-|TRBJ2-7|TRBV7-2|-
CASSPDSLRGEQYF
TGTGCCAGCAGCCCAGACAGCCTCCGGGGCGAGCAGTACTTC
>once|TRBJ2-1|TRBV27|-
CASSFFQGLRNEQFF
TGTGCCAGCAGTTTTTTCCAGGGCCTTCGGAATGAGCAGTTCTTC
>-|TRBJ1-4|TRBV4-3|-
CASSQGQSTNEKLFF
TGCGCCAGCAGCCAAGGACAGTCAACTAATGAAAAACTGTTTTTT
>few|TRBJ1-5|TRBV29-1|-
CSVEDRGQPQHF
TGCAGCGTTGAAGATCGGGGGCAGCCCCAGCATTTT
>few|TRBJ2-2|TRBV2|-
CASSSGSRNTGELFF
TGTGCCAGCAGCAGCGGATCTCGGAACACCGGGGAGCTGTTTTTT
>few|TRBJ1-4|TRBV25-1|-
CASSVSGVFDEKLFF
TGTGCCAGCAGTGTATCAGGGGTTTTCGATGAAAAACTGTTTTTT
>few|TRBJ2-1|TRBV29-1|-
CSVEFSYNDMEQFF
TGCAGCGTTGAGTTCTCCTACAATGACATGGAGCAGTTCTTC
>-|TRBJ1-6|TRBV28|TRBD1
CASSFFSGQLNSPLHF
TGTGCCAGCAGTTTCTTTTCGGGACAGCTTAATTCACCCCTCCACTTT
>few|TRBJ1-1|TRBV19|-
CASQKMGFHGTEAFF
TGTGCCAGCCAAAAAATGGGGTTTCACGGCACTGAAGCTTTCTTT
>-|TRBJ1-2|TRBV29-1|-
CSVEFAVYGYTF
TGCAGCGTTGAATTTGCGGTCTATGGCTACACCTTC
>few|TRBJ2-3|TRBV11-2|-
CASSLGVLAADTQYF
TGTGCCAGCAGCTTAGGGGTCCTAGCAGCAGATACGCAGTATTTT
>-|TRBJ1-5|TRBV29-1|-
CSVASGRSNQPQHF
TGCAGCGTTGCCTCAGGGAGAAGCAATCAGCCCCAGCATTTT
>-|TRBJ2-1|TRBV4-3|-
CASSQEAPAQRSPADEQFF
TGCGCCAGCAGCCAAGAAGCCCCCGCCCAACGATCTCCAGCCGATGAGCAGTTCTTC
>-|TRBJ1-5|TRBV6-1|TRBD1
CASSVMDRAMQPQHF
TGTGCCAGCAGTGTAATGGACAGGGCTATGCAGCCCCAGCATTTT
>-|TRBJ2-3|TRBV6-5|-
CASSNLRQAGTDTQYF
TGTGCCAGCAGTAACTTGAGACAGGCTGGCACAGATACGCAGTATTTT
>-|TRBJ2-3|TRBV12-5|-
CASGLSRLGDTQYF
TGTGCTAGTGGTTTGAGCAGGTTAGGTGATACGCAGTATTTT
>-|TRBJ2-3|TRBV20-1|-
CSARDFGF
TGCAGTGCTAGAGATTTTGGTTTT
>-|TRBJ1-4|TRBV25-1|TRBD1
CASSELQGAFEKLFF
TGTGCCAGCAGTGAATTACAGGGGGCGTTTGAAAAACTGTTTTTT
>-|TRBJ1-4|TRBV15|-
CATSRSNEKLFF
TGTGCCACCAGCAGAAGCAATGAAAAACTGTTTTTT
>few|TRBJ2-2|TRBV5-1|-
CASSPGHSNTGELFF
TGCGCCAGCAGCCCGGGACATTCGAACACCGGGGAGCTGTTTTTT
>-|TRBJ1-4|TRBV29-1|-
CSVGSTGTEKLFF
TGCAGCGTTGGATCGACAGGCACTGAAAAACTGTTTTTT
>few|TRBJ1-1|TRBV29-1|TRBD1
CSAEGQENTEAFF
TGCAGCGCCGAGGGACAGGAGAACACTGAAGCTTTCTTT
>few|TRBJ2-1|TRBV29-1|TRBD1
CSVTGFRGGHNEQFF
TGCAGCGTTACAGGTTTCAGAGGGGGCCACAATGAGCAGTTCTTC
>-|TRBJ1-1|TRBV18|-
CASSPPNDEAFF
TGTGCCAGCTCACCACCAAATGACGAAGCTTTCTTT
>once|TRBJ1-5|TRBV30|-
CAFGGGDNQPQHF
TGTGCCTTCGGGGGGGGAGACAATCAGCCCCAGCATTTT
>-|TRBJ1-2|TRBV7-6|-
CASSSRATARYGYTF
TGTGCCAGCAGCTCCCGAGCGACAGCCCGCTATGGCTACACCTTC
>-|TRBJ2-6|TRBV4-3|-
CASSQDFAGANVLTF
TGCGCCAGCAGCCAAGATTTTGCTGGGGCCAACGTCCTGACTTTC
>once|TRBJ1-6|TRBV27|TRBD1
CASSLVGIGGHSPLHF
TGTGCCAGCAGTCTAGTAGGTATAGGGGGCCATTCACCCCTCCACTTT
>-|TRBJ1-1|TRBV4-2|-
CASSQSRADTEAFF
TGTGCCAGCAGCCAAAGCAGGGCCGACACTGAAGCTTTCTTT
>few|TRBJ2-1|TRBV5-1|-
CASSVDTYNEQFF
TGCGCCAGCAGCGTTGACACTTACAATGAGCAGTTCTTC
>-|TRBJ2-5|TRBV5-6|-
CASSLLRPIQETQYF
TGTGCCAGCAGCTTATTACGTCCAATCCAAGAGACCCAGTACTTC
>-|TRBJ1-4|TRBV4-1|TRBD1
CASSQSLQQGAAEKLFF
TGCGCCAGCAGCCAAAGCCTACAACAGGGGGCGGCTGAAAAACTGTTTTTT
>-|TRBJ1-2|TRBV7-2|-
CASSLGPGNGYTF
TGTGCCAGCAGCTTAGGCCCGGGGAATGGCTACACCTTC